Listed below are T cell receptor beta chains from one sample, sequenced in a study of post-analysis software for immune sequencing data. TCRdb reprocessed the PCR reads via MiXCR and lists one record per CDR3 protein. The table lists about 400,000 distinct CDR3 sequences, roughly 38% of them singletons. Sequencing was done on a sample of blood. The receptors originated from a girl aged 10 to 17 with multiple sclerosis. Both conserved end residues are part of each CDR3. D genes are given only for firm matches. Clone size appears in some rows only: once, few, many, or a class for an expanded clone.

TRBV5-1	TRBJ2-7	-	-	CASRRVGNEQYF	TGCGCCAGCAGGCGGGTCGGGAACGAGCAGTACTTC
TRBV14	TRBJ2-7	TRBD1	few	CASSPLGDRDYEQYF	TGTGCCAGCAGCCCGCTTGGGGACAGGGACTACGAGCAGTACTTC
TRBV6-5	TRBJ1-1	-	-	CASSYNLWLNTEAFF	TGTGCCAGCAGTTACAACCTGTGGTTGAACACTGAAGCTTTCTTT
TRBV7-9	TRBJ2-7	-	-	CASSLEGVEQYF	TGTGCCAGCAGCTTAGAGGGTGTCGAGCAGTACTTC
TRBV6-5	TRBJ2-7	TRBD2	-	CASSYSREGNEQYF	TGTGCCAGCAGTTACTCCCGGGAGGGGAACGAGCAGTACTTC
TRBV7-9	TRBJ1-1	TRBD1	-	CASSLGRDSAMNTEAFF	TGTGCCAGCAGCTTAGGGAGGGACAGCGCCATGAACACTGAAGCTTTCTTT
TRBV15	TRBJ2-5	-	few	CATSGETQYF	TGTGCCACCAGCGGAGAGACCCAGTACTTC
TRBV28	TRBJ2-1	TRBD2	-	CATTPEGGGAREQFF	TGTGCCACCACCCCTGAGGGCGGGGGGGCGCGTGAGCAGTTCTTC
TRBV6-5	TRBJ1-4	TRBD1	-	CASSYSGGNEKLFF	TGTGCCAGCAGTTATTCAGGGGGCAATGAAAAACTGTTTTTT
TRBV12-5	TRBJ2-7	TRBD2	few	CASGLVGMGLGDSYEQYF	TGTGCTAGTGGTTTGGTGGGAATGGGACTAGGGGACTCCTACGAGCAGTACTTC
TRBV12-5	TRBJ2-5	-	-	CASGLGRPQETQYF	TGTGCTAGTGGTTTGGGCAGGCCACAAGAGACCCAGTACTTC
TRBV6-5	TRBJ1-6	-	many	CASTTGDYSPLHF	TGTGCCAGCACGACGGGGGATTATTCACCCCTCCACTTT
TRBV20-1	TRBJ2-1	-	-	CSARDDVSSSYNEQFF	TGCAGTGCTAGAGATGATGTCAGTAGCTCCTACAATGAGCAGTTCTTC
TRBV29-1	TRBJ2-7	-	-	CSVLLLGAGVNVSEQYF	TGCAGCGTCCTCCTATTAGGGGCAGGGGTTAACGTCTCCGAGCAGTACTTC
TRBV20-1	TRBJ1-2	-	-	CSAPHGSTNYGYTF	TGCAGTGCTCCCCACGGGTCGACTAACTATGGCTACACCTTC
TRBV5-6	TRBJ2-2	-	few	CASSSIRGPGGELFF	TGTGCCAGCAGCTCGATCAGGGGCCCGGGCGGGGAGCTGTTTTTT
TRBV5-4	TRBJ1-1	TRBD1	-	CASSELPGQGMVTFF	TGTGCCAGCAGCGAATTACCTGGACAGGGCATGGTGACTTTCTTT
TRBV4-3	TRBJ2-3	-	-	CASSQDGTPAQYF	TGCGCCAGCAGCCAAGATGGCACTCCTGCCCAGTATTTT
TRBV6-2/TRBV6-3	TRBJ2-5	-	many	CASSYGAGYQETQYF	TGTGCCAGCAGTTACGGGGCAGGGTACCAAGAGACCCAGTACTTC
TRBV20-1	TRBJ2-7	-	-	CSAREPKDPRREQYF	TGCAGTGCTAGAGAACCCAAGGACCCCCGGCGGGAGCAGTACTTC
TRBV12-3/TRBV12-4	TRBJ1-5	TRBD1	-	CASTDREQPQHF	TGTGCCAGCACCGACAGGGAACAGCCCCAGCATTTT
TRBV3-1	TRBJ2-5	TRBD2	few	CASSPTTSGTETQYF	TGTGCCAGCAGTCCGACGACTAGCGGGACAGAGACCCAGTACTTC
TRBV20-1	TRBJ2-5	TRBD2	few	CSALTSGGQETQYF	TGCAGTGCTTTGACTAGCGGGGGACAAGAGACCCAGTACTTC
TRBV20-1	TRBJ2-1	TRBD2	-	CSARDLGTSWFF	TGCAGTGCTAGAGACCTCGGGACTAGCTGGTTCTTC
TRBV20-1	TRBJ2-3	TRBD2	few	CSATTSGGQAGTGTQYF	TGCAGTGCCACAACTAGCGGGGGGCAGGCGGGGACAGGTACGCAGTATTTT
TRBV7-9	TRBJ1-2	TRBD1	few	CASSRTGGAKYGYTF	TGTGCCAGCAGCCGAACAGGGGGCGCGAAGTATGGCTACACCTTC
TRBV3-1	TRBJ2-1	-	-	CASSHGGWTYNEQFF	TGTGCCAGCAGCCATGGCGGGTGGACCTACAATGAGCAGTTCTTC
TRBV7-9	TRBJ2-5	-	-	CASSLTDYQETQYF	TGTGCCAGCAGCTTAACCGACTACCAAGAGACCCAGTACTTC
TRBV28	TRBJ1-2	-	-	CASRDGGYTF	TGTGCCAGCCGAGATGGTGGCTACACCTTC
TRBV12-3/TRBV12-4	TRBJ2-5	-	-	CASSLAGPGHEQYF	TGTGCCAGCAGTTTAGCGGGGCCAGGGCATGAGCAGTACTTC
TRBV12-3/TRBV12-4	TRBJ2-1	-	few	CASNLQGGAYNEQFF	TGTGCCAGCAACCTCCAGGGGGGGGCTTACAATGAGCAGTTCTTC
TRBV12-3/TRBV12-4	TRBJ2-3	TRBD2	-	CASGFGPCATSADTQYF	TGTGCCAGCGGATTTGGGCCTTGTGCGACTAGCGCAGATACGCAGTATTTT
TRBV6-6	TRBJ2-1	TRBD1	once	CASSYGIGTGSYNEQFF	TGTGCCAGCAGTTACGGAATCGGGACAGGGTCCTACAATGAGCAGTTCTTC
TRBV11-2	TRBJ2-6	-	-	CASSFGANVLTF	TGTGCCAGCAGTTTCGGGGCCAACGTCCTGACTTTC
TRBV6-6	TRBJ1-4	-	-	CASSVSAEKLFF	TGTGCCAGCAGTGTATCCGCTGAAAAACTGTTTTTT
TRBV12-3/TRBV12-4	TRBJ1-2	-	-	CASSHRGNYGYTF	TGTGCCAGCAGCCACCGTGGAAACTATGGCTACACCTTC
TRBV10-3	TRBJ2-7	-	few	CAISRDSNSYEQYF	TGTGCCATCAGTAGGGACTCAAACTCCTACGAGCAGTACTTC
TRBV29-1	TRBJ1-1	-	-	CSVERGQNTEAFF	TGCAGCGTTGAACGGGGACAGAACACTGAAGCTTTCTTT
TRBV6-5	TRBJ2-5	-	-	CASSYSTGRQETQYF	TGTGCCAGCAGTTACTCGACAGGGAGGCAAGAGACCCAGTACTTC
TRBV11-2	TRBJ1-2	-	-	CASSLDAGFYGYTF	TGTGCCAGCAGCTTAGACGCAGGATTTTATGGCTACACCTTC